The rows below give T cell receptor beta chains drawn from one sample of a study of response to subunit inactivated influenza vaccine. From the RT-PCR reads, TCRdb called clonotypes with MiXCR, one entry per CDR3 protein. In the table there are about 800,000 distinct CDR3 sequences, about 20% of which are singletons. This specimen consisted of PBMCs from blood, obtained 4 to 6 days after vaccination. The origin of the receptors is a man aged 50-59 years who received an inactivated influenza vaccine. CDR3s include the opening cysteine and the closing phenylalanine or tryptophan. A D gene is named only where the DNA matches it firmly. The size of a clone is reported for some rows only, either as once, few or many, or as a class for expanded clones.

d_gene: TRBD1; abundance: .; j_gene: TRBJ2-7; v_gene: TRBV20-1; CDR3aa: CSARGDSGNYEQYF; CDR3nt: TGCAGTGCTAGAGGGGACAGTGGGAACTACGAGCAGTACTTC
d_gene: TRBD2; abundance: few; j_gene: TRBJ2-3; v_gene: TRBV20-1; CDR3aa: CSAGGGGSTDTQYF; CDR3nt: TGCAGTGCCGGCGGGGGGGGTAGCACAGATACGCAGTATTTT
d_gene: .; abundance: .; j_gene: TRBJ1-2; v_gene: TRBV7-6; CDR3aa: CASSLSGAPSINYGYTF; CDR3nt: TGTGCCAGCAGCTTGTCCGGGGCTCCCTCAATTAACTATGGCTACACCTTC
d_gene: TRBD2; abundance: .; j_gene: TRBJ2-1; v_gene: TRBV30; CDR3aa: CAWSWGGRINEQFF; CDR3nt: TGTGCCTGGAGTTGGGGCGGGAGGATCAATGAGCAGTTCTTC
d_gene: .; abundance: .; j_gene: TRBJ2-6; v_gene: TRBV2; CDR3aa: CASSTMTVSGANVLTF; CDR3nt: TGTGCCAGCAGTACCATGACAGTCTCCGGGGCCAACGTCCTGACTTTC
d_gene: TRBD2; abundance: .; j_gene: TRBJ2-1; v_gene: TRBV4-2; CDR3aa: CASSYSVGRDNEQFF; CDR3nt: TGTGCCAGCAGCTATAGCGTCGGGAGGGATAATGAGCAGTTCTTC
d_gene: TRBD2; abundance: .; j_gene: TRBJ2-2; v_gene: TRBV6-2/TRBV6-3; CDR3aa: CASSYGGLGRATGELFF; CDR3nt: TGTGCCAGCAGTTACGGCGGCCTCGGGAGGGCCACCGGGGAGCTGTTTTTT
d_gene: .; abundance: .; j_gene: TRBJ1-3; v_gene: TRBV15; CDR3aa: CATSSAGRSGNTIYF; CDR3nt: TGTGCCACCAGCAGTGCCGGTCGGTCCGGAAACACCATATATTTT
d_gene: TRBD2; abundance: few; j_gene: TRBJ2-1; v_gene: TRBV28; CDR3aa: CAIGGLAGSYNEQFF; CDR3nt: TGTGCCATTGGGGGACTAGCGGGGTCCTACAATGAGCAGTTCTTC
d_gene: .; abundance: .; j_gene: TRBJ2-7; v_gene: TRBV4-2; CDR3aa: CASSPSGAYYEQYF; CDR3nt: TGTGCCAGCAGCCCCTCGGGGGCCTACTACGAGCAGTACTTC
d_gene: .; abundance: .; j_gene: TRBJ2-3; v_gene: TRBV29-1; CDR3aa: CSVGQRYLNTDTQYF; CDR3nt: TGCAGCGTTGGACAGCGGTATCTGAACACAGATACGCAGTATTTT
d_gene: TRBD1; abundance: .; j_gene: TRBJ1-6; v_gene: TRBV5-1; CDR3aa: CASSWGQGLWNSPLHF; CDR3nt: TGCGCCAGCAGCTGGGGACAGGGGCTTTGGAATTCACCCCTCCACTTT
d_gene: .; abundance: .; j_gene: TRBJ2-2; v_gene: TRBV12-3/TRBV12-4; CDR3aa: CASSYHGELFF; CDR3nt: TGTGCCAGCAGTTATCACGGGGAGCTGTTTTTT
d_gene: TRBD1; abundance: few; j_gene: TRBJ1-2; v_gene: TRBV3-1; CDR3aa: CASSPKKHRGPFYGYTF; CDR3nt: TGTGCCAGCAGCCCAAAAAAGCACAGGGGCCCTTTCTATGGCTACACCTTC
d_gene: .; abundance: few; j_gene: TRBJ2-6; v_gene: TRBV28; CDR3aa: CASSSDHSSGANVLTF; CDR3nt: TGTGCCAGCAGTTCGGACCATTCCTCTGGGGCCAACGTCCTGACTTTC
d_gene: .; abundance: .; j_gene: TRBJ2-7; v_gene: TRBV7-9; CDR3aa: CASTRDRSAYEQYF; CDR3nt: TGTGCCAGCACCCGTGACCGTTCGGCCTACGAGCAGTACTTC
d_gene: TRBD1; abundance: .; j_gene: TRBJ1-2; v_gene: TRBV12-3/TRBV12-4; CDR3aa: CASKGVRGRLNGYTF; CDR3nt: TGTGCCAGCAAAGGGGTCAGGGGGCGCTTAAATGGCTACACCTTC
d_gene: TRBD2; abundance: .; j_gene: TRBJ2-3; v_gene: TRBV5-1; CDR3aa: CASSLAGSGGDTQYF; CDR3nt: TGCGCCAGCAGCTTGGCCGGTAGCGGGGGGGATACGCAGTATTTT
d_gene: TRBD2; abundance: .; j_gene: TRBJ2-7; v_gene: TRBV27; CDR3aa: CASSWGLAGEGEQYF; CDR3nt: TGTGCCAGCAGTTGGGGACTAGCGGGGGAAGGGGAGCAGTACTTC
d_gene: .; abundance: few; j_gene: TRBJ2-7; v_gene: TRBV20-1; CDR3aa: CSARDPRVDFHEQYF; CDR3nt: TGCAGTGCTAGAGATCCTCGAGTGGATTTTCACGAGCAGTACTTC
d_gene: TRBD2; abundance: .; j_gene: TRBJ2-1; v_gene: TRBV7-2; CDR3aa: CASSLVGLAGLYNEQFF; CDR3nt: TGTGCCAGCAGCTTAGTTGGCCTAGCGGGATTATACAATGAGCAGTTCTTC
d_gene: .; abundance: many; j_gene: TRBJ2-3; v_gene: TRBV12-3/TRBV12-4; CDR3aa: CASSFPGVEDTQYF; CDR3nt: TGTGCCAGCAGTTTCCCCGGAGTAGAAGATACGCAGTATTTT
d_gene: .; abundance: few; j_gene: TRBJ2-2; v_gene: TRBV5-6; CDR3aa: CASSPYAGLGELFF; CDR3nt: TGTGCCAGCAGCCCGTACGCGGGGCTCGGGGAGCTGTTTTTT
d_gene: .; abundance: few; j_gene: TRBJ2-7; v_gene: TRBV5-1; CDR3aa: CASSLGPAADYEQYF; CDR3nt: TGCGCCAGCAGCTTGGGACCGGCGGCAGACTACGAGCAGTACTTC
d_gene: .; abundance: .; j_gene: TRBJ1-4; v_gene: TRBV19; CDR3aa: CASTARGEKLFF; CDR3nt: TGTGCCAGTACCGCACGGGGTGAAAAACTGTTTTTT
d_gene: .; abundance: .; j_gene: TRBJ1-2; v_gene: TRBV4-3; CDR3aa: CASSQETSGRNAGYTF; CDR3nt: TGCGCCAGCAGCCAAGAAACATCAGGGAGGAATGCTGGCTACACCTTC
d_gene: .; abundance: few; j_gene: TRBJ2-5; v_gene: TRBV6-5; CDR3aa: CASSLHIRGETQYF; CDR3nt: TGTGCCAGCAGTTTACATATCCGGGGGGAGACCCAGTACTTC
d_gene: .; abundance: few; j_gene: TRBJ2-7; v_gene: TRBV4-3; CDR3aa: CASSQGDGLGYEQYF; CDR3nt: TGCGCCAGCAGCCAAGGCGACGGATTGGGCTACGAGCAGTACTTC
d_gene: .; abundance: .; j_gene: TRBJ1-1; v_gene: TRBV6-1; CDR3aa: CASSPDGYTEAFF; CDR3nt: TGTGCCAGCAGTCCGGACGGATACACTGAAGCTTTCTTT
d_gene: TRBD1; abundance: few; j_gene: TRBJ2-7; v_gene: TRBV30; CDR3aa: CAWSRDRGYEQYF; CDR3nt: TGTGCCTGGAGCCGGGACAGGGGCTACGAGCAGTACTTC
d_gene: .; abundance: few; j_gene: TRBJ1-2; v_gene: TRBV20-1; CDR3aa: CSAKGRGGGYTF; CDR3nt: TGCAGTGCTAAGGGGCGAGGTGGTGGCTACACCTTC
d_gene: .; abundance: many; j_gene: TRBJ2-1; v_gene: TRBV9; CDR3aa: CASSVGLALHYNEQFF; CDR3nt: TGTGCCAGCAGCGTAGGTCTAGCCCTCCACTACAATGAGCAGTTCTTC
d_gene: TRBD2; abundance: .; j_gene: TRBJ2-2; v_gene: TRBV20-1; CDR3aa: CSARQRGALSGELFF; CDR3nt: TGCAGTGCTAGACAGCGGGGGGCCCTCTCCGGGGAGCTGTTTTTT
d_gene: .; abundance: once; j_gene: TRBJ2-7; v_gene: TRBV6-1; CDR3aa: CASTLTSGYEQYF; CDR3nt: TGTGCCAGCACCCTCACCTCCGGGTACGAGCAGTACTTC
d_gene: TRBD2; abundance: many; j_gene: TRBJ2-3; v_gene: TRBV29-1; CDR3aa: CSVEGAGGPGDTQYF; CDR3nt: TGCAGCGTTGAAGGAGCGGGAGGGCCTGGAGATACGCAGTATTTT
d_gene: .; abundance: .; j_gene: TRBJ2-1; v_gene: TRBV4-2; CDR3aa: CASSQGVRPYNEQFF; CDR3nt: TGTGCCAGCAGCCAAGGGGTCAGACCCTACAATGAGCAGTTCTTC
d_gene: .; abundance: few; j_gene: TRBJ2-7; v_gene: TRBV20-1; CDR3aa: CSARGLTGTPKGEQYF; CDR3nt: TGCAGTGCTAGAGGACTTACCGGGACGCCCAAGGGGGAGCAGTACTTC
d_gene: .; abundance: .; j_gene: TRBJ2-7; v_gene: TRBV20-1; CDR3aa: CSARDEQGKMGEQYF; CDR3nt: TGCAGTGCTAGAGATGAGCAGGGGAAAATGGGCGAGCAGTACTTC
d_gene: .; abundance: .; j_gene: TRBJ1-6; v_gene: TRBV20-1; CDR3aa: CSAVGRVSPNSPLHF; CDR3nt: TGCAGTGCTGTGGGGAGGGTCAGTCCTAATTCACCCCTCCACTTT
d_gene: TRBD1; abundance: .; j_gene: TRBJ2-1; v_gene: TRBV27; CDR3aa: CASSPGGTGGYNEQFF; CDR3nt: TGTGCCAGCAGCCCCGGTGGGACAGGGGGCTACAATGAGCAGTTCTTC
d_gene: .; abundance: .; j_gene: TRBJ2-7; v_gene: TRBV14; CDR3aa: CASSQDRGRWVKQYF; CDR3nt: TGTGCCAGCAGCCAAGATCGGGGGAGGTGGGTTAAGCAGTACTTC
d_gene: .; abundance: few; j_gene: TRBJ2-3; v_gene: TRBV7-8; CDR3aa: CASSKRAPVDPTDTQYF; CDR3nt: TGTGCCAGCAGCAAAAGGGCCCCGGTGGACCCCACAGATACGCAGTATTTT
d_gene: .; abundance: .; j_gene: TRBJ2-1; v_gene: TRBV9; CDR3aa: CASSVVGTSGHNEQFF; CDR3nt: TGTGCCAGCAGCGTAGTAGGCACGTCGGGGCACAATGAGCAGTTCTTC